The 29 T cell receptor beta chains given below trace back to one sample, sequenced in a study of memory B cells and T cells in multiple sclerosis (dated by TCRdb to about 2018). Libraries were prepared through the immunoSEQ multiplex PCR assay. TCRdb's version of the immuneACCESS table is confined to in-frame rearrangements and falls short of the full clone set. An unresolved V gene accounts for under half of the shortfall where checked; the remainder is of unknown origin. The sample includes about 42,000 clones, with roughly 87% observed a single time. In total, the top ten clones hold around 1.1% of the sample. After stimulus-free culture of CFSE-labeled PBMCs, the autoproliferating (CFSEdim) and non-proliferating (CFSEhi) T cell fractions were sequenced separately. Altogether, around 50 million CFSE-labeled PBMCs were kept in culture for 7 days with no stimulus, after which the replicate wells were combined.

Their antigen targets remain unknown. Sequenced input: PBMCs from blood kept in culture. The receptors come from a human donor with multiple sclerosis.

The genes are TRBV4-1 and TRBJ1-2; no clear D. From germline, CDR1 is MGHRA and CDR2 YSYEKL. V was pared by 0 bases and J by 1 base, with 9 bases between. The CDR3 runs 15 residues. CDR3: CASSQDRSVNYGYTF. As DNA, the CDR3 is TGCGCCAGCAGCCAAGATAGATCTGTTAACTATGGCTACACCTTC.

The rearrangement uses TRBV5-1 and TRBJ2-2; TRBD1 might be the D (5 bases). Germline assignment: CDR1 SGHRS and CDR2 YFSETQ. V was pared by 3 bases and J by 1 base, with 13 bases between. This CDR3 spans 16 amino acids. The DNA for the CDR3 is TGCGCCAGCAGCTCACTCTTTGGACAGAACACCGGGGAGCTGTTTTTT. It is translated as CASSSLFGQNTGELFF.

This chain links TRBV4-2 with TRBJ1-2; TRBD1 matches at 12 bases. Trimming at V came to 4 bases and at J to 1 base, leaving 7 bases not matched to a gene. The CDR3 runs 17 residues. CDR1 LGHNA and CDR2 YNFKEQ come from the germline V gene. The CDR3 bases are TGTGCCAGCAGCCCACCCGGGACAGGGGGCCGTAACTATGGCTACACCTTC. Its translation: CASSPPGTGGRNYGYTF.

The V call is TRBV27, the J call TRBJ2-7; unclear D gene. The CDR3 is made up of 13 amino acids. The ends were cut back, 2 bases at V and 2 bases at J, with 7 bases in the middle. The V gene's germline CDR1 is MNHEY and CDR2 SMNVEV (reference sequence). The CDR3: CASSLRRTYEQYF. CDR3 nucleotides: TGTGCCAGCAGTTTAAGGCGGACCTACGAGCAGTACTTC.

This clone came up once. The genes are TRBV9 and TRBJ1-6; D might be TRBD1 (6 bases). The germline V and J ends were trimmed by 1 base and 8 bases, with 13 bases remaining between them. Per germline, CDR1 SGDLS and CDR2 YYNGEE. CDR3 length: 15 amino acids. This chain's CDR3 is CASSVLPGDHSPLHF. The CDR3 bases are TGTGCCAGCAGCGTACTTCCAGGGGATCATTCACCCCTCCACTTT.

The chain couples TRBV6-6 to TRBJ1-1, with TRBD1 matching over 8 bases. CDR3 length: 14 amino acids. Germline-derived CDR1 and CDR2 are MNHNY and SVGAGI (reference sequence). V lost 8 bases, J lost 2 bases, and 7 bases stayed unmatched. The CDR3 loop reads CASGTGTINTEAFF. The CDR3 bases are TGTGCCAGCGGGACAGGAACCATTAACACTGAAGCTTTCTTT.

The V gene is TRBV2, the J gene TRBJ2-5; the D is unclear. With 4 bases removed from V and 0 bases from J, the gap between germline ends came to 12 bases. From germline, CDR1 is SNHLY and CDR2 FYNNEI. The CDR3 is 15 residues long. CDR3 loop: CASSGQNTYQETQYF. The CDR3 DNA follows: TGTGCCAGCAGTGGTCAGAATACGTACCAAGAGACCCAGTACTTC.

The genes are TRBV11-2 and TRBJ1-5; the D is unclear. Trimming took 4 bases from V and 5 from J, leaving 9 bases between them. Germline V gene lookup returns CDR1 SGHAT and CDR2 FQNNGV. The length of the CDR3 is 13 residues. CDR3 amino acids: CASSSTFDQPQHF. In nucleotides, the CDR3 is TGTGCCAGCAGCTCTACTTTCGATCAGCCCCAGCATTTT.

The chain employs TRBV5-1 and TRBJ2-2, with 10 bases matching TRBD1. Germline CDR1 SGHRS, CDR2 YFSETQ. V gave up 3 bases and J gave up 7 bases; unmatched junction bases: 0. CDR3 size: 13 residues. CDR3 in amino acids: CASSWTGGGELFF. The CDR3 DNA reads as TGCGCCAGCAGCTGGACAGGGGGCGGGGAGCTGTTTTTT.

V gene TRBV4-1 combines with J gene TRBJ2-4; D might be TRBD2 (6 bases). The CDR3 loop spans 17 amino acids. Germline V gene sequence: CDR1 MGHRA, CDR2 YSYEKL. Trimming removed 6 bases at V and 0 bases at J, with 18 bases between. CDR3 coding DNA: TGCGCCAGCAGTGGGAGGACATTTGACGTAGCCAAAAACATTCAGTACTTC. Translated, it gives CASSGRTFDVAKNIQYF.

CDR3 bases: TGTGCCAGCAGTACCTTGGGGGCCCTGGGGGGTCGTGGCTACACCTTC. This sequence encodes CASSTLGALGGRGYTF. J is TRBJ1-2 and V is TRBV27, with a possible D match to TRBD1 (6 bases). The CDR3 totals 16 residues. Germline CDR1 and CDR2: MNHEY and SMNVEV (reference sequence). V was trimmed by 5 bases and J by 7 bases, leaving 23 bases between them.

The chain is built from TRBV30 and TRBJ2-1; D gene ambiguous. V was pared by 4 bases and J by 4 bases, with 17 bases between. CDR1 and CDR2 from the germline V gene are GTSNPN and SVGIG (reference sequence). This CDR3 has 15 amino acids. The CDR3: CAWNNDPEGYNEQFF. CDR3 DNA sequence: TGTGCCTGGAATAATGACCCTGAAGGATACAATGAGCAGTTCTTC.

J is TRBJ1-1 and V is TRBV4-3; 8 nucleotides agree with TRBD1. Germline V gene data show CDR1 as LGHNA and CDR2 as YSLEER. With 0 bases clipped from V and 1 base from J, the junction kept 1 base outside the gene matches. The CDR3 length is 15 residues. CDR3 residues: CASSQDQGANTEAFF. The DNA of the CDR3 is TGCGCCAGCAGCCAAGATCAGGGGGCGAACACTGAAGCTTTCTTT.

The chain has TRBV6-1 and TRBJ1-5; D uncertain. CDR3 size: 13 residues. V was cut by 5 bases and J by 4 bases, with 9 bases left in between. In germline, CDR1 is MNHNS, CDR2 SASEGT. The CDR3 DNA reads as TGTGCCAGCAGTAAGGAAGTGAATCAGCCCCAGCATTTT. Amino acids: CASSKEVNQPQHF.

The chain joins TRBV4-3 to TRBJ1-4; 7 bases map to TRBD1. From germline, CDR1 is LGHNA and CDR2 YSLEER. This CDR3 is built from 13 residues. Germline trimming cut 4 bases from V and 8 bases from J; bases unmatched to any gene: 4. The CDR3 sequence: CASSRLQGEKLFF. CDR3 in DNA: TGCGCCAGCAGCCGATTACAGGGGGAAAAACTGTTTTTT.

The CDR3 spells CASSLIKTSYNEQFF. The CDR3 nucleotides are TGTGCCAGCAGCTTAATCAAGACCTCCTACAATGAGCAGTTCTTC. The chain has TRBV7-2 and TRBJ2-1; the D is unclear. Germline V CDR1 and CDR2: SGHTA, FQGNSA. Trimming cost V 2 bases and J 0 bases, with 8 bases left between them. The CDR3 loop spans 15 amino acids.

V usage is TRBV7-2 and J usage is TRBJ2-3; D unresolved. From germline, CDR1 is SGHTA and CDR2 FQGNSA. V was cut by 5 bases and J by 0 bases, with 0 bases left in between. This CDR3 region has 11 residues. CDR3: CASSSTDTQYF. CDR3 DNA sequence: TGTGCCAGCAGCAGCACAGATACGCAGTATTTT.

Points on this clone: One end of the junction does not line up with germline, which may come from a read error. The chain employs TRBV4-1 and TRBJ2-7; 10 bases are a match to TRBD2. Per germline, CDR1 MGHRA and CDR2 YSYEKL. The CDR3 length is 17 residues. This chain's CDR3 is CASSQVAGGRASSEQYF. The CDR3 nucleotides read TGCGCCAGCAGCCAAGTAGCGGGGGGCCGGGCTTCCTCCGAGCAGTACTTC.

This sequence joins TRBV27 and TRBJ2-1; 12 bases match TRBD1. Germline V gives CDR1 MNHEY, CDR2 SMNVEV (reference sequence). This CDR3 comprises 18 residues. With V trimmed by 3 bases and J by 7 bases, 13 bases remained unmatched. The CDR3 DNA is TGTGCCAGCAGTTTTCCTCCGGGACAGGGGGCGGGCTGGAATGAGCAGTTCTTC. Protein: CASSFPPGQGAGWNEQFF.

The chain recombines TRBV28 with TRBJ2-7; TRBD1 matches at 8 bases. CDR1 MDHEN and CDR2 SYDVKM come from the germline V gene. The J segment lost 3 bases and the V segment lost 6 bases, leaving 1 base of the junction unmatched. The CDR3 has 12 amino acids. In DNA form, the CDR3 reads TGTGCCAGCAGAACAGGGGGCTACGAGCAGTACTTC. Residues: CASRTGGYEQYF.

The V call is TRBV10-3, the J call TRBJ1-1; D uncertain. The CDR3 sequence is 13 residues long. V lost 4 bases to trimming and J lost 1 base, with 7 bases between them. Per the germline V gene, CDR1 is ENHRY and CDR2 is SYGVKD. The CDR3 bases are TGTGCCATCAGTGGGGTGGGGAACACTGAAGCTTTCTTT. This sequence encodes CAISGVGNTEAFF.

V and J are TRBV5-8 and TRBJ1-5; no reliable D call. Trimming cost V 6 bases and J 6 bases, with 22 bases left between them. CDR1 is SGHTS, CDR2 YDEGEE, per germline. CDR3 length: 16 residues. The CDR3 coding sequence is TGTGCCAGCACCCCGGAAGCCGGGGTGTCACGTCAGCCCCAGCATTTT. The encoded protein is CASTPEAGVSRQPQHF.

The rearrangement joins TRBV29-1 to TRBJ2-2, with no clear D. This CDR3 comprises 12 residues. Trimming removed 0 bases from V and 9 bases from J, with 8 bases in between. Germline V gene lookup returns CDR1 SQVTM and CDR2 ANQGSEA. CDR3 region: CSVEENSRELFF. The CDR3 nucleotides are TGCAGCGTTGAAGAGAATTCCAGGGAGCTGTTTTTT.

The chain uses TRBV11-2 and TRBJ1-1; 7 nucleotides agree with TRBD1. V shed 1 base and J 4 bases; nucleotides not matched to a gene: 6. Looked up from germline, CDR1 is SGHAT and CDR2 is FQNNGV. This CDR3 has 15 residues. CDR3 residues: CASSLGTGVSTEAFF. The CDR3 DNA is TGTGCCAGCAGCTTAGGGACAGGAGTTTCCACTGAAGCTTTCTTT.

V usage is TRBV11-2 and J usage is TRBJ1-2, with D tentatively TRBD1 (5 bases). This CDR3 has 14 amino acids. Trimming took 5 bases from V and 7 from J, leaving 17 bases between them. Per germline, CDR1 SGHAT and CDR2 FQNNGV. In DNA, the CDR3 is TGTGCCAGCAGCCCTACTGGGGGATGGACTGGCTACACCTTC. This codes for CASSPTGGWTGYTF.

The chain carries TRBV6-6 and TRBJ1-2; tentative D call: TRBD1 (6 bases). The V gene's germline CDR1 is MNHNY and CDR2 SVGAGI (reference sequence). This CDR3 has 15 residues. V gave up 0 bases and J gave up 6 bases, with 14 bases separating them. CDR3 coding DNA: TGTGCCAGCAGTTACTCTTCGGGGGCAAGGGATGGCTACACCTTC. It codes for CASSYSSGARDGYTF.

CDR3 in DNA: TGCGCCAGCAGCCCTTTTTCGGGGACCAACACTGAAGCTTTCTTT. This sequence encodes CASSPFSGTNTEAFF. This rearrangement joins TRBV5-1 to TRBJ1-1; D possibly corresponds to TRBD1 (5 bases). CDR3 size: 15 residues. V lost 4 bases and J 2 bases, leaving 15 bases between the germline ends. Germline values: CDR1 SGHRS, CDR2 YFSETQ.

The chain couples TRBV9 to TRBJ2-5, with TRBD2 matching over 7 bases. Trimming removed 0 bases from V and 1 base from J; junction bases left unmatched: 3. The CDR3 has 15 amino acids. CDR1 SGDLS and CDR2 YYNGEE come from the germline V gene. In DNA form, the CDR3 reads TGTGCCAGCAGCGTAGGAGCGGGGTTCCAAGAGACCCAGTACTTC. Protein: CASSVGAGFQETQYF.

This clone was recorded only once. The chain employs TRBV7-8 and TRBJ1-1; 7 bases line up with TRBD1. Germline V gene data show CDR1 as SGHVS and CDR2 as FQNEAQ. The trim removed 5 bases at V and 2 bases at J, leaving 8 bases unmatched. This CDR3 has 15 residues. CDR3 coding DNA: TGTGCCAGCAGCGCTCCGGGACAGAGAAACACTGAAGCTTTCTTT. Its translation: CASSAPGQRNTEAFF.